This entry lists 15 T cell receptor beta chains sequenced from one sample in a study of T cell responses to AZD1222 COVID-19 vaccine. Only in-frame clones appear in the TCRdb table, and some are missing; sequencing was by immunoSEQ multiplex PCR. The sample has approximately 100,000 clones; 90% are singletons. The source was peripheral blood, collected 28 days after the second AZD1222 dose. Source of these receptors: an adult who received the AZD1222 COVID-19 vaccine.

The rearrangement uses TRBV6-2 or TRBV6-3 and TRBJ2-7; maybe TRBD2 (5 bases). Germline V gene lookup returns CDR1 MNHEY and CDR2 SVGEGT. Trimming left V 2 bases short and J 0 bases short, with 11 bases between. CDR3 length: 15 residues. The CDR3 nucleotides read TGTGCCAGCAGTTACCCGGGGTCCCTCTCCTACGAGCAGTACTTC. Its translation: CASSYPGSLSYEQYF.

This clone has a single count. The chain has TRBV6-6 and TRBJ2-5, with D possibly matching TRBD1 (6 bases). The germline V and J ends were trimmed by 5 bases and 5 bases, with 9 bases remaining between them. This CDR3 has 12 residues. Germline V gene data show CDR1 as MNHNY and CDR2 as SVGAGI (reference sequence). The CDR3 spells CASSQGSETQYF. CDR3 nucleotides: TGTGCCAGCAGTCAGGGGAGCGAGACCCAGTACTTC.

In this sample, this clone turned up once. V and J are TRBV24-1 and TRBJ1-1; D is perhaps TRBD1 (6 bases). The germline V gene encodes CDR1 KGHDR and CDR2 SFDVKD. The CDR3 totals 16 residues. The germline V and J ends were trimmed by 8 bases and 5 bases, with 23 bases remaining between them. In nucleotides, the CDR3 is TGTGCCACCAAAAGGGGGGACGGAGGGGGATGGACTGAAGCTTTCTTT. Translated: CATKRGDGGGWTEAFF.

This rearrangement joins TRBV11-3 to TRBJ2-2; TRBD1 is a possible D gene (5 bases). CDR1 is SGHNT and CDR2 is YENEEA in the germline V gene. CDR3 length: 16 amino acids. The V and J ends lost 1 base and 5 bases respectively, with 14 bases between them. The CDR3 bases are TGTGCCAGCAGCTTAGTGGCCAGGGCCCGGACCGGGGAGCTGTTTTTT. This codes for CASSLVARARTGELFF.

This clone was observed once. The chain links TRBV19 to TRBJ2-1; D may be TRBD2 (7 bases). The CDR3 runs to 17 residues. V shed 11 bases and J shed 9 bases, with 32 bases lying between them. Germline loops: CDR1 LNHDA, CDR2 SQIVND (reference sequence). The CDR3 here is CAFSIDLSTGGGGEQFF. The CDR3, as DNA: TGTGCCTTTAGTATAGATCTATCGACAGGAGGGGGGGGTGAGCAGTTCTTC.

CDR3 coding DNA: TGTGCCAGCTTTACCAGGGCTTCTAAGCGGTGGAGAGGTGAAAAACTGTTTTTT. This translates into CASFTRASKRWRGEKLFF. The chain is built from TRBV28 and TRBJ1-4, with D possibly matching TRBD1 (5 bases). Germline V lookup: CDR1 MDHEN, CDR2 SYDVKM. Trimming shortened V by 8 bases and J by 7 bases, and 29 bases separated the two germline ends. This CDR3 comprises 18 residues.

This clone came up once. This chain uses TRBV2 with TRBJ2-1, with 8 bases fitting TRBD2. The trim removed 6 bases at V and 2 bases at J, leaving 6 bases unmatched. The CDR3 has 15 residues. Germline values: CDR1 SNHLY, CDR2 FYNNEI. The DNA of the CDR3 is TGTGCCAGCAGCCGGGAGGGACTAGCCTACAATGAGCAGTTCTTC. Amino acids: CASSREGLAYNEQFF.

The chain has TRBV6-6 and TRBJ1-6; TRBD1 matches 9 bases. Germline assignment: CDR1 MNHNY and CDR2 SVGAGI (reference sequence). V shed 5 bases and J 7 bases; nucleotides not matched to a gene: 6. The CDR3 has 15 amino acids. CDR3 protein: CASSVQGAENSPLHF. The CDR3 DNA is TGTGCCAGCAGTGTACAGGGGGCGGAAAATTCACCCCTCCACTTT.

V and J are TRBV5-6 and TRBJ1-1; 7 bases match TRBD1. The junction had 4 bases not matched to a gene; V was cut back by 4 bases and J by 1 base. In germline, CDR1 is SGHDT, CDR2 YYEEEE. CDR3 length: 14 amino acids. CDR3 sequence (DNA): TGTGCCAGCAGCCCAACAGGGGCGAACACTGAAGCTTTCTTT. Translated, it gives CASSPTGANTEAFF. Full variable domain (missing parts from reference TRBV5-6 and TRBJ1-1): DAGVTQSPTHLIKTRGQQVTLRCSPKSGHDTVSWYQQALGQGPQFIFQYYEEEERQRGNFPDRFSGHQFPNYSSELNVNALLLGDSALYLCASSPTGANTEAFFGQGTRLTVV.

The chain joins TRBV27 to TRBJ1-1, with D perhaps TRBD1 (5 bases). Germline CDR1 reads MNHEY; CDR2 reads SMNVEV (reference sequence). CDR3 length: 14 amino acids. Trimming shortened V by 2 bases and J by 4 bases, and 11 bases separated the two germline ends. For the CDR3, the DNA is TGTGCCAGCAGTTTAATAGGGGCGCGCACTGAAGCTTTCTTT. This encodes CASSLIGARTEAFF.

The chain recombines TRBV6-5 with TRBJ1-6; 7 positions agree with TRBD1. V was clipped by 2 bases and J by 9 bases; unmatched bases: 7. The CDR3 covers 15 residues. Germline V gene sequence: CDR1 MNHEY, CDR2 SVGAGI. This CDR3 is CASSYAGQFVSPLHF. The CDR3 coding sequence is TGTGCCAGCAGTTACGCGGGACAGTTTGTTTCACCCCTCCACTTT.

V gene TRBV10-3 combines with J gene TRBJ1-5, with D possibly matching TRBD1 (5 bases). The germline CDR1 and CDR2 sequences are ENHRY and SYGVKD. Deletions cut 3 bases from V and 2 bases from J, with 11 bases between. This CDR3 region has 15 residues. The CDR3 spells CAISEDLGGNQPQHF. In DNA form, the CDR3 reads TGTGCCATCAGTGAAGATCTGGGGGGCAATCAGCCCCAGCATTTT.

V and J are TRBV11-2 and TRBJ1-2; D is unclear. V dropped 2 bases and J dropped 5 bases, with 9 bases sitting between them. From germline, CDR1 is SGHAT and CDR2 FQNNGV. The CDR3 is 13 amino acids. The CDR3, as DNA: TGTGCCAGCAGCTTACAGTTTACGTATGGCTACACCTTC. This gives the protein CASSLQFTYGYTF.

This chain joins TRBV5-4 and TRBJ1-1, with D hard to call. This CDR3 has 14 amino acids. Germline lookup yields CDR1 SGHNT and CDR2 YYREEE (reference sequence). V was cut by 6 bases and J by 0 bases, with 12 bases left in between. The CDR3 spells CASTSSNLNTEAFF. CDR3 coding DNA: TGTGCCAGCACCTCCTCCAATTTGAACACTGAAGCTTTCTTT.

This chain's CDR3 is CASSPPGRQFFSSGNTIYF. CDR3 nucleotide sequence: TGTGCCAGCAGTCCCCCGGGTCGGCAGTTCTTCTCCTCTGGAAACACCATATATTTT. V is TRBV28 and J is TRBJ1-3; D gene unclear. Trimming shortened V by 5 bases and J by 0 bases, and 23 bases separated the two germline ends. Germline loops: CDR1 MDHEN, CDR2 SYDVKM. The CDR3 spans 19 residues.